The 3 T cell receptor beta chains given below trace back to one sample, sequenced in a study of blood T cell repertoires in COVID-19. Sequencing used immunoSEQ multiplex PCR; TCRdb keeps in-frame clones, though not all of them. The sample contains under 250,000 clones, about nine tenths of which appear only once. Sequenced sample: peripheral blood. The receptors originated from a woman aged 30 to 39 with COVID-19, enrolled during active disease.

The chain couples TRBV10-3 to TRBJ1-1; tentative D call: TRBD1 (6 bases). Germline CDR1 and CDR2: ENHRY and SYGVKD. The CDR3 loop spans 15 amino acids. The V end was cut by 2 bases, the J end by 3 bases, with 13 bases between. DNA for the CDR3: TGTGCCATCAGTGAGACCTTAGAGGGGGACACTGAAGCTTTCTTT. Its protein is CAISETLEGDTEAFF.

As to this clone: The junction shows a germline mismatch at one end, possibly a read error. The V and J genes are TRBV24-1 and TRBJ1-2, with TRBD1 as a possible D gene (5 bases). Germline CDR1 and CDR2: KGHDR and SFDVKD. The CDR3 is 13 amino acids. The CDR3 reads CATSETEIYGYTF. DNA of the CDR3: TGTGCCACAAGTGAGACAGAAATCTATGGCTACACCTTC.

The rearrangement links TRBV6-5 to TRBJ2-3; a weak D match, TRBD2 (7 bases). Germline V gene data show CDR1 as MNHEY and CDR2 as SVGAGI. The CDR3 has 14 amino acids. Trimming left V 2 bases short and J 10 bases short, with 16 bases between. CDR3 in amino acids: CASSYGGTSGAQYF. The CDR3 region has the DNA TGTGCCAGCAGTTACGGCGGGACAAGCGGGGCGCAGTATTTT.